Listed below are T cell receptor beta chains from one sample, sequenced in a study of breast tumors, draining lymph nodes, adjacent tissues. TCRdb re-called the multiplex PCR reads with MiXCR, one entry per CDR3 protein. Among about 230,000 distinct CDR3 sequences listed, roughly 30% were seen once. Input material: axillary lymph node tissue. All receptors come from a female donor with breast cancer. Some clones in this sample may be carry-over from other donors' samples. CDR3s include the opening cysteine and the closing phenylalanine or tryptophan. A D gene is named only where the DNA matches it firmly. Part of the rows lack a size; the others show once, few, many or a class for expanded clones.

clone_size j_call v_call d_call cdr3_aa cdr3_nt
many TRBJ2-3 TRBV14 . CASSQVGTMADTQYF TGTGCCAGCAGCCAAGTCGGGACAATGGCCGATACGCAGTATTTT
many TRBJ2-7 TRBV6-4 . CASSVEGKGYEQYF TGTGCCAGCAGTGTTGAGGGGAAGGGGTACGAGCAGTACTTC
many TRBJ2-2 TRBV30 TRBD2 CAFSGRNTGELFF TGTGCATTTAGCGGGAGGAACACCGGGGAGCTGTTTTTT
many TRBJ1-3 TRBV3-1 TRBD1 CASRTDRVDTIYF TGTGCCAGCAGAACCGACAGGGTCGACACCATATATTTT
many TRBJ1-4 TRBV7-9 . CASSLGGSTGQEKLFF TGTGCCAGCAGCTTAGGGGGCTCCACGGGACAAGAAAAACTGTTTTTT
few TRBJ2-1 TRBV5-1 . CASSINYNEQFF TGCGCCAGCAGCATAAACTACAATGAGCAGTTCTTC
many TRBJ1-4 TRBV29-1 . CSVVVGEKLFF TGCAGCGTTGTAGTCGGTGAAAAACTGTTTTTT
many TRBJ2-3 TRBV7-3 . CASSTGTDTQYF TGTGCCAGCAGTACTGGCACAGATACGCAGTATTTT
many TRBJ2-1 TRBV30 TRBD2 CAWTQAGVQFF TGTGCCTGGACCCAGGCGGGGGTGCAGTTCTTC
many TRBJ2-7 TRBV7-9 . CASSPRLQQYF TGTGCCAGCAGCCCTCGGCTACAGCAGTACTTC
many TRBJ2-2 TRBV7-2 TRBD2 CASSRLAGDTGELFF TGTGCCAGCAGCCGACTAGCGGGAGACACCGGGGAGCTGTTTTTT
many TRBJ2-1 TRBV10-2 TRBD2 CASSGGASGENEQFF TGCGCCAGCAGTGGGGGAGCTAGCGGGGAAAATGAGCAGTTCTTC
. TRBJ1-1 TRBV6-1 . CASEFGVTEAFF TGTGCCAGCGAGTTCGGGGTCACTGAAGCTTTCTTT
. TRBJ1-1 TRBV5-1 TRBD1 CASGFSDRVEAFF TGCGCCAGCGGCTTCTCGGACAGGGTTGAAGCTTTCTTT
many TRBJ2-3 TRBV7-2 TRBD2 CASSLALPSSLLSLAGRDTQYF TGTGCCAGCAGCTTAGCGCTTCCGAGCTCTCTACTCTCACTAGCGGGACGGGATACGCAGTATTTT
. TRBJ2-6 TRBV7-6 TRBD2 CASSKGLAGANVLTF TGTGCCAGCAGCAAAGGACTAGCGGGGGCCAACGTCCTGACTTTC
many TRBJ2-5 TRBV3-1 TRBD1 CASSRKGAGETQYF TGTGCCAGCAGTCGTAAGGGGGCGGGAGAGACCCAGTACTTC
many TRBJ2-7 TRBV20-1 . CSARTGPSCEQYF TGCAGTGCTAGAACCGGGCCCTCCTGCGAGCAGTACTTC
many TRBJ2-7 TRBV19 TRBD2 CASSAGERYEQYF TGTGCCAGTAGTGCGGGGGAGCGGTACGAGCAGTACTTC
many TRBJ1-2 TRBV6-1 . CASSERSGWNYGYTF TGTGCCAGCAGTGAAAGGTCAGGGTGGAACTATGGCTACACCTTC
few TRBJ1-3 TRBV6-2/TRBV6-3 . CASSHSRSLSGNTIYF TGTGCCAGCAGTCACTCGAGGAGCCTCTCTGGAAACACCATATATTTT
many TRBJ2-3 TRBV4-1 . CASSRTEADTQYF TGCGCCAGCAGCCGGACTGAGGCAGATACGCAGTATTTT
many TRBJ2-2 TRBV29-1 . CSVEAGRVPGELFF TGCAGCGTTGAGGCAGGGCGGGTCCCCGGGGAGCTGTTTTTT
. TRBJ2-7 TRBV6-4 TRBD2 CASSRGRGYERYF TGTGCCAGCAGCCGCGGGAGGGGCTACGAGCGGTACTTC
. TRBJ2-5 TRBV20-1 TRBD1 CSASGTGTGTETQYF TGCAGTGCTAGCGGGACCGGGACAGGGACAGAGACCCAGTACTTC
. TRBJ2-5 TRBV29-1 . CSLLLGGETQYF TGCAGCTTACTTTTGGGGGGAGAGACCCAGTACTTC
many TRBJ2-1 TRBV20-1 . CSARDPRSQINEQFF TGCAGTGCTAGAGATCCGAGATCCCAAATCAATGAGCAGTTCTTC
. TRBJ2-3 TRBV7-6 . CASSLESWSEQYF TGTGCCAGCAGCTTGGAAAGCTGGAGCGAGCAGTATTTT
many TRBJ2-1 TRBV12-3/TRBV12-4 . CASSLWHEQFF TGTGCCAGCAGTTTATGGCATGAGCAGTTCTTC
many TRBJ2-7 TRBV29-1 . CSVDWGDEQYF TGCAGCGTTGATTGGGGGGACGAGCAGTACTTC
. TRBJ2-7 TRBV7-7 TRBD1 CAMTGWDYEQYF TGTGCCATGACAGGGTGGGACTACGAGCAGTACTTC
many TRBJ2-7 TRBV19 TRBD2 CASSTGLAGTTKQYF TGTGCCAGTAGTACCGGACTAGCGGGCACCACGAAGCAGTACTTC
many TRBJ2-7 TRBV12-3/TRBV12-4 . CASSEQGVRSYEQYF TGTGCCAGCAGTGAACAGGGAGTCCGCTCCTACGAGCAGTACTTC
many TRBJ2-7 TRBV14 TRBD2 CASSLSGRAMGQYF TGTGCCAGCAGCCTGAGCGGGAGGGCAATGGGGCAGTACTTC
. TRBJ1-6 TRBV12-3/TRBV12-4 . CASSSIQGSLGPLHF TGTGCCAGCAGCTCAATACAGGGAAGCTTGGGACCCCTCCACTTT